This TCR beta chain derives from a study of CD8 T cells in Susac syndrome. Random hexamers primed reverse transcription of about 0.5 to 1 ug RNA. TCR beta CDR3 was amplified by immunoSEQ multiplex PCR. This amplification extended across 54 Vbeta and 13 Jbeta segments. TCRdb reprocessed the immunoSEQ multiplex PCR reads with MiXCR, giving one entry per CDR3 protein. The sample contains 130,000 to 150,000 distinct CDR3 sequences, approximately 95% of which appear only once. This TCR was sampled from a human donor in good health. The sequenced sample consisted of CD8+ T cells from PBMCs.

The CDR3 loop is CASSPSHGSAYEQYF. CDR3 nucleotides: TGTGCCAGCAGCCCCTCCCACGGGAGTGCCTACGAGCAGTACTTC. This chain joins TRBV3-1 and TRBJ2-7; possible D gene TRBD2, 6 bases. V was trimmed by 4 bases and J by 2 bases, leaving 15 bases between them. Germline V gives CDR1 LGHDT, CDR2 YNNKEL (reference sequence). This CDR3 spans 15 amino acids.